The source of this TCR beta chain is a study of T cell changes during pregnancy in multiple sclerosis. Only in-frame clones appear in the TCRdb table, and some are missing; sequencing was by immunoSEQ multiplex PCR. The table includes roughly 93,000 clones, approximately 90% detected once. The ends were cut back, 4 bases at V and 0 bases at J, with 16 bases in the middle. CDR3 size: 16 residues. Germline CDR1 and CDR2: GTSNPN and SVGIG (reference sequence). Source: peripheral blood, taken in the first trimester of pregnancy. The V gene is TRBV30, the J gene TRBJ1-3; D unresolved. The source of this sequence is a female donor in good health, enrolled as a control in a pregnancy study. CDR3 in DNA: TGTGCCTGGACGGCAGGATATGTCCTCTCTGGAAACACCATATATTTT. Translation gives CAWTAGYVLSGNTIYF.